The sequence of this T cell receptor beta chain was determined in a study of blood T cell repertoires in COVID-19. Background on the study: Nucleic acid was either cDNA or gDNA, and it came from T cells, B-cell-depleted T cells, or PBMCs.

As to this clone: Relative to the germline gene, one junction end is altered; a read error may explain this.

The CDR3 runs to 14 residues. Germline V gene data show CDR1 as MDHEN and CDR2 as SYDVKM. TCRdb's copy holds only in-frame clones and misses some; the assay was immunoSEQ multiplex PCR. The sample holds tens of thousands of clones, about four fifths seen once. The rearrangement links TRBV28 to TRBJ1-5; no definite D call. The sequencing sample was made of peripheral blood. This receptor was taken from a man between 65 and 79 years old with acute or convalescent COVID-19. The CDR3 region has the DNA TGTGCCAGCAGTCCCGAGGCCCCGGTGCGGGTGAAGGATTTT. Amino acids: CASSPEAPVRVKDF.